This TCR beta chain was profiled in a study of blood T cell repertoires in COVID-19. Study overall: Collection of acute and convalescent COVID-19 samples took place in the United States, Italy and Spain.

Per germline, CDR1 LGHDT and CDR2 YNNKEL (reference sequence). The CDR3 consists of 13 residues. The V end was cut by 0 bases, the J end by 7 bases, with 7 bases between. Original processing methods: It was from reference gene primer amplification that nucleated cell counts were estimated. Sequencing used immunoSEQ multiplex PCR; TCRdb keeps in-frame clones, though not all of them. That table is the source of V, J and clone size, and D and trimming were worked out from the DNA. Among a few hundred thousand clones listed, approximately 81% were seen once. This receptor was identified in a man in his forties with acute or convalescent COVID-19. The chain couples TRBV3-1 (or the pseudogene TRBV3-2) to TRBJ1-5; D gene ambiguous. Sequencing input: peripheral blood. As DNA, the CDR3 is TGTGCCAGCAGCCAAGATCTGGCCCAGCCCCAGCATTTT. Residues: CASSQDLAQPQHF.